What follows are 8 T cell receptor beta chains derived from one specimen sequenced in a study of CD8+ T cells in alopecia areata. Documented treatment: oral pan-JAK inhibitor, 5-10 mg twice daily. RNA, once extracted, was reverse transcribed into cDNA for use as the sequencing template. The data were produced by immunoSEQ multiplex PCR, yet TCRdb's version contains in-frame clones alone and is incomplete. The profile shows roughly 280,000 clones, 50% to 75% of them singletons. The sample was CD4+ T cells sorted from blood, taken around week 54, from a patient treated with tofacitinib. The receptor set was obtained from a human donor with alopecia areata.

The chain links TRBV30 to TRBJ1-5; a possible D gene is TRBD1 (6 bases). The V gene's germline CDR1 is GTSNPN and CDR2 SVGIG (reference sequence). This CDR3 comprises 15 residues. Trimming shortened V by 0 bases and J by 6 bases, and 15 bases separated the two germline ends. In DNA form, the CDR3 reads TGTGCCTGGAGTGTAGGGGGACACCAACGTCAGCCCCAGCATTTT. Translating gives CAWSVGGHQRQPQHF.

This clone has a single count. Other nucleotide sequences in the sample specify the same CDR3. The chain couples TRBV2 to TRBJ2-1, with TRBD1 as a possible D gene (5 bases). The CDR3 has 11 amino acids. CDR1 SNHLY and CDR2 FYNNEI come from the germline V gene. Trimming removed 9 bases from V and 4 bases from J, with 7 bases in between. CDR3 region: CASRQYNEQFF. The CDR3 coding sequence is TGTGCCAGTAGACAGTACAATGAGCAGTTCTTC.

The chain employs TRBV29-1 and TRBJ2-5; D is ambiguous. This CDR3 comprises 12 residues. The germline V gene has CDR1 SQVTM and CDR2 ANQGSEA. The V end lost 6 bases, the J end lost 5 bases, and 13 bases lay between the germline ends. The DNA for the CDR3 is TGCAGCGTGCGGCCGAATTCGGAGACCCAGTACTTC. Protein: CSVRPNSETQYF.

The table lists this clone with a count of one. The CDR3 sequence: CSATQGLNTGELFF. In nucleotides, the CDR3 is TGCAGCGCCACACAGGGCCTGAACACCGGGGAGCTGTTTTTT. The chain combines TRBV29-1 with TRBJ2-2; D is perhaps TRBD1 (6 bases). The CDR3 covers 14 residues. CDR1 SQVTM and CDR2 ANQGSEA come from the germline V gene. The V end lost 7 bases, the J end lost 1 base, and 13 bases lay between the germline ends.

CDR3 DNA: TGTGCCAGTAGTCCGACGGACGGATTTAATTCACCCCTCCACTTT. It translates to CASSPTDGFNSPLHF. This sequence joins TRBV19 and TRBJ1-6; unclear D gene. Germline CDR1 is LNHDA and CDR2 is SQIVND (reference sequence). Trimming left V 5 bases short and J 6 bases short, with 14 bases between. CDR3 length: 15 residues.

The count of this clone is one. The gene calls are TRBV7-6 and TRBJ1-1; 7 bases align to TRBD1. CDR1 and CDR2 (germline): SGHVS, FNYEAQ. The CDR3 length is 17 residues. J gave up 0 bases and V 1 base, and 8 bases lay outside the gene matches. CDR3 coding DNA: TGTGCCAGCAGCTTAGGCGGAACAGGGGCTCTGAACACTGAAGCTTTCTTT. Its protein product is CASSLGGTGALNTEAFF.

J is TRBJ1-5 and V is TRBV6-5; D gene unclear. Between the trimmed V and J ends, which lost 9 bases and 5 bases, there was a span of 11 bases. Germline V lookup: CDR1 MNHEY, CDR2 SVGAGI. CDR3 length: 12 amino acids. In DNA form, the CDR3 reads TGTGCCAGTAGGGCTCCAGATCAGCCCCAGCATTTT. Its translation: CASRAPDQPQHF.

With regard to this clone: Sequence at one end of the junction differs from germline and may be a read error. The sample contains more than one DNA sequence encoding this CDR3. The chain is built from TRBV30 and TRBJ1-5, with unresolved D. The CDR3 has 13 amino acids. The germline gives CDR1 GTSNPN, CDR2 SVGIG (reference sequence). The CDR3 spells CAWSAGGNQPQHF. The CDR3 region has the DNA TGCGCCTGGAGTGCGGGCGGCAATCAGCCCCAGCATTTT.